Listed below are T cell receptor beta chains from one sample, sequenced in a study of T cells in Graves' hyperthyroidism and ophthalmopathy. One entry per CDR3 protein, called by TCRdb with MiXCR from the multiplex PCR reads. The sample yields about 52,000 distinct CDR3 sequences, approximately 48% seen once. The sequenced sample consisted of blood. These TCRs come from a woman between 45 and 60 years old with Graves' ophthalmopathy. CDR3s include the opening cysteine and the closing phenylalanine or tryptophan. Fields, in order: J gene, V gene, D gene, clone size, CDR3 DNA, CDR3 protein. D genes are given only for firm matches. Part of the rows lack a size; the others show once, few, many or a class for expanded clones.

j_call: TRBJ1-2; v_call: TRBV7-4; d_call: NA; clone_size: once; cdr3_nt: TGTGCCAGCAGCTCTAGCGGGACATTGGGCTACACCTTC; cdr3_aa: CASSSSGTLGYTF
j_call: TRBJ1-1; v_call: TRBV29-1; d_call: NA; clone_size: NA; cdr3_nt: TGCAGCGTTGAAGATGAGGGCGGGGGGACTGAAGCTTTCTTT; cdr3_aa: CSVEDEGGGTEAFF
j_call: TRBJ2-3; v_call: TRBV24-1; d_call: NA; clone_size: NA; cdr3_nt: TGTGCCACCAGTGGGAGCCGGGATACGCAGTATTTT; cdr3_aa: CATSGSRDTQYF
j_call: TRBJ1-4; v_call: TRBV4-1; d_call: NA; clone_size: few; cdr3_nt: TGCGCCAGCAGCCAAGAATGGACGGGTGGGGAAAAACTGTTTTTT; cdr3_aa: CASSQEWTGGEKLFF
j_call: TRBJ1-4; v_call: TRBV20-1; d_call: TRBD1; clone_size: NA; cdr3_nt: TGCAGTGCTCAACCTCAGGGGGTGACGTCTGAAAAACTGTTTTTT; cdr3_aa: CSAQPQGVTSEKLFF
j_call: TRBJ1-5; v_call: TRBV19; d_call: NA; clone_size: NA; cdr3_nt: TGTGCCAGTACCGAGGAGAGGGGTCCACAGCATTTT; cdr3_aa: CASTEERGPQHF
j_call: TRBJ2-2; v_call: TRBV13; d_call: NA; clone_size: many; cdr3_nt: TGTGCCAGCAGCTCCCGGGACTACACCGGGGAGCTGTTTTTT; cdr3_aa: CASSSRDYTGELFF
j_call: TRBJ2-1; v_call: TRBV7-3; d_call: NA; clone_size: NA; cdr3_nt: TGTGCCAGCAGCCCAGAGAGGAGCTCCTACAGTGAGCAGATCTTC; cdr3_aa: CASSPERSSYSEQIF
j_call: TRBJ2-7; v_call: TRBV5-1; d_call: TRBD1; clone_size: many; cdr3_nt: TGCGCCAGCAGCTCCCTACAGGGGTCCTACGAGCAGTACTTC; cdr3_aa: CASSSLQGSYEQYF
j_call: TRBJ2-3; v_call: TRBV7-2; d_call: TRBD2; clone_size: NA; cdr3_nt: TGTGCCAGCAGCTTAACTAGCGGGGTCGGAGATACGCAGTATTTT; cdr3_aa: CASSLTSGVGDTQYF
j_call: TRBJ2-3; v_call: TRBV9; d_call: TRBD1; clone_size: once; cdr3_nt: TGTGCCAGCAGCTTGGAGGCCCCCAGACAGGGGGGCAGCACAGATACGCAGTATTTT; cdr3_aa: CASSLEAPRQGGSTDTQYF